The 14 T cell receptor beta chains below come from one sample, sequenced in a study of response to subunit inactivated influenza vaccine. TCRdb ran MiXCR on the RT-PCR reads and lists one entry per CDR3 protein. The repertoire holds 650,000 to 850,000 distinct CDR3 sequences, with approximately 15% as singletons. The specimen was PBMCs from blood, collected about 14 days before vaccination. These receptors all stem from a man aged 45-65 years who received an inactivated influenza vaccine.

The CDR3 reads CSVEVGRSSYEQYF. The CDR3 DNA is TGCAGCGTTGAAGTGGGCCGAAGCTCCTACGAGCAGTACTTC. The rearrangement uses TRBV29-1 and TRBJ2-7, with unresolved D. Between the trimmed V and J ends, which lost 1 base and 0 bases, there was a span of 10 bases. Germline V gene sequence: CDR1 SQVTM, CDR2 ANQGSEA. CDR3 length: 14 residues.

The chain joins TRBV4-2 to TRBJ1-6, with D hard to call. CDR1 LGHNA and CDR2 YNFKEQ come from the germline V gene. V shed 2 bases and J shed 9 bases, with 8 bases lying between them. CDR3 length: 13 residues. In nucleotides, the CDR3 is TGTGCCAGCAGCCAAATAACATTTTCACCCCTCCACTTT. It encodes CASSQITFSPLHF.

This clonotype has more than one count but fewer than ten. The chain combines TRBV20-1 with TRBJ1-5, with 8 bases fitting TRBD1. Unmatched junction bases numbered 7, after V lost 2 bases and J lost 1 base. Germline-derived CDR1 and CDR2 are DFQATT and SNEGSKA (reference sequence). The CDR3 consists of 16 residues. CDR3 DNA sequence: TGCAGTGCTAGACAACCTCAGGGGGCCAGCAATCAGCCCCAGCATTTT. Protein product: CSARQPQGASNQPQHF.

V is TRBV20-1 and J is TRBJ1-2; D call uncertain. The CDR3 is 13 residues long. Germline CDR1 and CDR2: DFQATT and SNEGSKA (reference sequence). V lost 4 bases and J 4 bases, leaving 13 bases between the germline ends. The CDR3 DNA sequence: TGCAGTGCTATCAGCGGGCGGGCCTATGGCTACACCTTC. It codes for CSAISGRAYGYTF.

This clonotype was picked up a small number of times. The chain is built from TRBV12-3 or TRBV12-4 and TRBJ1-5; D might be TRBD1 (5 bases). The CDR3 extends over 16 amino acids. The ends were cut back, 0 bases at V and 3 bases at J, with 12 bases in the middle. CDR3 sequence (DNA): TGTGCCAGCAGTTTAGCGATGGGGCGCGTCAATCAGCCCCAGCATTTT. This codes for CASSLAMGRVNQPQHF.

This clonotype came up a few times. The chain uses TRBV28 and TRBJ1-2; D may be TRBD1 (5 bases). CDR3 length equals 16 residues. Trimming stripped 5 bases from V and 6 bases from J, with 22 bases between. Germline CDR1 MDHEN, CDR2 SYDVKM. The CDR3 sequence: CASSPPGTAAGDGYTF. Written as DNA, the CDR3 is TGTGCCAGCAGTCCCCCCGGGACGGCGGCGGGCGATGGCTACACCTTC.

V usage is TRBV10-3 and J usage is TRBJ2-7; 9 positions match TRBD2. This CDR3 is 15 amino acids long. Germline V gene data show CDR1 as ENHRY and CDR2 as SYGVKD. V shed 6 bases, J shed 5 bases, and the junction held 11 bases outside the gene matches. CDR3 in DNA: TGTGCCATCAGCGGTTGGCGGGAGGGCCATCACGAGCAGTACTTC. Its protein product is CAISGWREGHHEQYF.

CDR3 nucleotides: TGTGCCACCAGTCTGAGCAATGAGCAGTTCTTC. Translated, it gives CATSLSNEQFF. The chain employs TRBV24-1 and TRBJ2-1; D is ambiguous. The CDR3 spans 11 residues. The V gene lost 6 bases and the J gene lost 6 bases, with 5 bases spanning the gap. The germline gives CDR1 KGHDR, CDR2 SFDVKD.

Ten or more counts support this clonotype. V is TRBV29-1 and J is TRBJ1-2; the D gene is possibly TRBD1 (5 bases). Germline V gives CDR1 SQVTM, CDR2 ANQGSEA. The length of the CDR3 is 12 residues. Trimming shortened V by 4 bases and J by 8 bases, and 14 bases separated the two germline ends. The CDR3 DNA follows: TGCAGCGTTGTTGTACCCGGGGGGGGCTACACCTTC. Translated: CSVVVPGGGYTF.

As for this clonotype: With a much larger clone just one base away, this may be a read error. The genes are TRBV20-1 and TRBJ1-1; no firm D call. The CDR3 has 14 amino acids. Looked up from germline, CDR1 is DFQATT and CDR2 is SNEGSKA (reference sequence). Trimming removed 2 bases at V and 5 bases at J, with 15 bases between. This CDR3 reads CSARNEDVRTEAFF. As DNA, the CDR3 is TGCAGTGCTAGAAATGAAGACGTCAGGACTGAAGCTTTCTTT.

The CDR3 region has the DNA TGCAGTGCTAGTACAGGGGGCGATAGTGGCTATGGCTACACCTTC. Its translation is CSASTGGDSGYGYTF. The chain links TRBV20-1 to TRBJ1-2; the match to TRBD1 covers 9 bases. This CDR3 is built from 15 residues. Trimming cost V 3 bases and J 4 bases; bases outside gene matches: 9. Germline values: CDR1 DFQATT, CDR2 SNEGSKA (reference sequence).

This clonotype was observed at least ten times. The V gene is TRBV29-1, the J gene TRBJ2-3, with 14 nucleotides matching TRBD2. Trimming at V came to 3 bases and at J to 4 bases, leaving 6 bases not matched to a gene. The germline V gene encodes CDR1 SQVTM and CDR2 ANQGSEA. CDR3 size: 16 residues. This CDR3 reads CSVDPGTSGSADTQYF. Here the CDR3 DNA reads TGCAGCGTTGACCCCGGGACTAGCGGGAGCGCAGATACGCAGTATTTT.

The chain uses TRBV29-1 and TRBJ1-2, with D unclear. The length of the CDR3 is 14 residues. The V end lost 5 bases, the J end lost 3 bases, and 16 bases lay between the germline ends. Germline V gene sequence: CDR1 SQVTM, CDR2 ANQGSEA. CDR3 sequence reads: CSVSRSGRDYGYTF. Here the CDR3 DNA reads TGCAGCGTTTCAAGGTCTGGTAGGGACTATGGCTACACCTTC.

The chain couples TRBV11-2 to TRBJ1-4; D gene unclear. Germline loops: CDR1 SGHAT, CDR2 FQNNGV. V lost 1 base to trimming and J lost 7 bases, with 7 bases between them. The CDR3 is made up of 13 amino acids. The CDR3 loop reads CASSLGSAEKLFF. The CDR3 DNA sequence: TGTGCCAGCAGCTTAGGTTCAGCTGAAAAACTGTTTTTT.